This T cell receptor beta chain was retrieved from a study of blood T cell repertoires in COVID-19. Study-level information: The United States, Italy and Spain were the sources of the acute and convalescent COVID-19 samples. PBMCs, B-cell-depleted T cells, or T cells were the source of the cDNA or gDNA that made up the material.

J lost 8 bases, V lost 0 bases, and 8 bases had no gene match. This CDR3 contains 17 residues. Per the germline V gene, CDR1 is MNHNS and CDR2 is SASEGT. Authors' processing steps: Reference gene primer amplification gave nucleated cell count estimates. Repertoires were generated with immunoSEQ multiplex PCR, while TCRdb's copy carries only in-frame clones and drops some. The DNA was the basis for D and trimming; V, J and clone size are from that table. The sample lists 650,000 to 800,000 clones; about 87% were seen once. Sequencing was done on a sample of peripheral blood. V gene TRBV6-1 combines with J gene TRBJ1-6; TRBD1 aligns across 9 bases. This clonotype originated in a woman aged 18-35 years with acute or convalescent COVID-19. The CDR3 protein is CASSEATNTGGYSPLHF. The CDR3, as DNA: TGTGCCAGCAGTGAAGCCACGAATACAGGGGGCTATTCACCCCTCCACTTT.